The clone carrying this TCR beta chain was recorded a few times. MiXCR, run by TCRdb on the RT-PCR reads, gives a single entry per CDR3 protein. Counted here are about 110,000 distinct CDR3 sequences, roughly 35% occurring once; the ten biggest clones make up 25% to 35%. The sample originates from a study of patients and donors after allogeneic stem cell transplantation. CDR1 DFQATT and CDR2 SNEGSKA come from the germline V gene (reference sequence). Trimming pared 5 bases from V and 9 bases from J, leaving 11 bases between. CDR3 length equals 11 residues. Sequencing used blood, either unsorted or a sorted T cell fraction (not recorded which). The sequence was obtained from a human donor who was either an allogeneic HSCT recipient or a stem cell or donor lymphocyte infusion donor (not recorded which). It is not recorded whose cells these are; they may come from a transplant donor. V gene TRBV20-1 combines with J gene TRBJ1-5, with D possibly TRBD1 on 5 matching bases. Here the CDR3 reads CSAQGDLPQHF. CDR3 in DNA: TGCAGTGCTCAAGGGGATTTGCCCCAGCATTTT.